Listed below are T cell receptor beta chains from one sample, sequenced in a study of regulatory T cells in long-lasting Graves disease. TCRdb reprocessed the multiplex PCR reads with MiXCR, giving one entry per CDR3 protein. The table lists approximately 560,000 distinct CDR3 sequences, approximately 16% of them singletons. This same sample was also part of a study on T cells in Graves' hyperthyroidism and ophthalmopathy.

This specimen was peripheral blood mononuclear cells (PBMCs), taken at new diagnosis, from a patient treated with antithyroid drugs. These TCRs come from a man aged 18 to 35 with Graves disease. Each CDR3 is given with its conserved first and last residue. The order of the fields is CDR3 length, V gene, CDR3 protein.

length: 17
V: TRBV6-5
CDR3: CASSYTGAGLSYNEQFF

length: 18
V: TRBV3-1
CDR3: CASSQEEVLSGRANEQFF

length: 16
V: TRBV7-8
CDR3: CASSLDFETSSYEQYF

length: 17
V: TRBV28
CDR3: CASSLSVSEMPAQPQHF

length: 15
V: TRBV7-9
CDR3: CASSSGQGGINEQYF

length: 14
V: TRBV5-1
CDR3: CASSLRREGNEQFF

length: 13
V: TRBV28
CDR3: CASNRVWGTEAFF

length: 17
V: TRBV11-2
CDR3: CASSRGHRISGANVLTF

length: 16
V: TRBV7-9
CDR3: CASSPEGVKSYNEQFF

length: 12
V: TRBV30
CDR3: CAWRGTPWEQYF

length: 13
V: TRBV20-1
CDR3: CSAPRTGHYGYTF

length: 15
V: TRBV28
CDR3: CASSFTPSGTYEQYF

length: 17
V: TRBV19
CDR3: CASSSFTRRGANQPQHF